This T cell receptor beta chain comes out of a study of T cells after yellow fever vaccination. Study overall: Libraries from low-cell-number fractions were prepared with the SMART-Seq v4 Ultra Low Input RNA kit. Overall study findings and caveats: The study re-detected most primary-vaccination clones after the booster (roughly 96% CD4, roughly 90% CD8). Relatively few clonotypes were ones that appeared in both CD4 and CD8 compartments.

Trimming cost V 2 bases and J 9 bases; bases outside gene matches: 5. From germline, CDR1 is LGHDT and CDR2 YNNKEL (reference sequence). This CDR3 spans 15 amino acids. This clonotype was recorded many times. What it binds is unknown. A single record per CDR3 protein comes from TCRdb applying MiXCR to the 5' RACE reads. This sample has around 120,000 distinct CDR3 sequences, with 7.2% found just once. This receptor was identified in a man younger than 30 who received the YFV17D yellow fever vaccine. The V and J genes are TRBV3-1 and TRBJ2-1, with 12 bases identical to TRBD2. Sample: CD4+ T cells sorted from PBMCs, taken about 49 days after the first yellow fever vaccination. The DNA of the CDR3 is TGTGCCAGCAGCCAAATGCTAGCGGGGGGGCTTGAGCAGTTCTTC. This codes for CASSQMLAGGLEQFF.